Here is one T cell receptor beta chain with its context. Authors' analysis steps: From reference gene primer amplification, estimates of nucleated cell counts were derived. Assay used: immunoSEQ multiplex PCR; TCRdb lists only in-frame clones, some missing. V, J and clone size reflect that table, while D and trimming were determined from the DNA. The sample lists around 140,000 clones; about 76% were seen once. This entry belongs to a study of blood T cell repertoires in COVID-19. Study summary: COVID-19 samples collected from the United States, Italy and Spain covered acute and convalescent phases.

Material: peripheral blood. The sequence derives from a human donor in a cohort sampled during active COVID-19.

Here the CDR3 reads CASSISPGSGGEEQYF. As DNA, the CDR3 is TGTGCCAGTAGTATAAGCCCCGGGAGCGGAGGGGAGGAGCAGTACTTC. The genes are TRBV19 and TRBJ2-7, with a weak D call TRBD2 (6 bases). The V and J ends lost 2 bases and 7 bases respectively, with 21 bases between them. The germline gives CDR1 LNHDA, CDR2 SQIVND (reference sequence). The length of the CDR3 is 16 residues.